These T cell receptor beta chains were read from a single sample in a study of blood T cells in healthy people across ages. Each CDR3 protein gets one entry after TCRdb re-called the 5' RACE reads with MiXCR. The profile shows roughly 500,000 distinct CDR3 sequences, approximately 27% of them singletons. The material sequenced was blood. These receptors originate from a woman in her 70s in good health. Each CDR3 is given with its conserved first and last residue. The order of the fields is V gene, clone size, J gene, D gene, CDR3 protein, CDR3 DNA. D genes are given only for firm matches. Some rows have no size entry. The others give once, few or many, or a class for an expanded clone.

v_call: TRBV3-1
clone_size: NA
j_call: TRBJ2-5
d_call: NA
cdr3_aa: CASSQDRDFLGSQYF
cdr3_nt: TGTGCCAGCAGCCAAGATAGGGACTTCCTCGGGAGCCAGTACTTC

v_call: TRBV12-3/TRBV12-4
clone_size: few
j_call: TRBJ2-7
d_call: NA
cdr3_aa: CASSSSRGAGEQYF
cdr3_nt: TGTGCCAGCAGTTCTTCACGGGGGGCGGGGGAGCAGTACTTC

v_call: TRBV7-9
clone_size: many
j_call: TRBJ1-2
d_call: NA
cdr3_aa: CASSEGYGYTF
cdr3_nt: TGTGCCAGCAGTGAGGGGTATGGCTACACCTTC

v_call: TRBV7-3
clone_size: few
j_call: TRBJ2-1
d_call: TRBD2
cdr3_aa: CASNPGLYNEQFF
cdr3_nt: TGTGCCAGCAACCCGGGACTATACAATGAGCAGTTCTTC

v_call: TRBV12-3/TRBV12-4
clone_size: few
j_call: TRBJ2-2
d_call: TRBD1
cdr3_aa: CAGGQSNTGELFF
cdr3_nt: TGTGCCGGGGGACAGTCGAACACCGGGGAGCTGTTTTTT

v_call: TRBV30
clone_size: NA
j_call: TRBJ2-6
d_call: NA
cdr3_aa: CARDDSSGANVLTF
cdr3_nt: TGTGCGAGGGACGATAGCTCTGGGGCCAACGTCCTGACTTTC

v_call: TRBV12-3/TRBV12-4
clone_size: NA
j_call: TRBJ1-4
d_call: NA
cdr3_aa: CASSLWVATNEKLFF
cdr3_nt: TGTGCCAGCAGCTTATGGGTTGCAACTAATGAAAAACTGTTTTTT

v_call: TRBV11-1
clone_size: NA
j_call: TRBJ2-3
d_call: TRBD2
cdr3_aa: CASSPKLRSSGGATLDTQYF
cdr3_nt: TGTGCCAGCAGCCCCAAGCTTAGAAGTAGCGGGGGGGCAACGTTGGATACGCAGTATTTT

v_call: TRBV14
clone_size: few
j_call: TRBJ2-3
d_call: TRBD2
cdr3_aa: CASSYRQRGDTQYF
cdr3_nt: TGTGCCAGCAGCTACCGACAGCGGGGAGATACGCAGTATTTT

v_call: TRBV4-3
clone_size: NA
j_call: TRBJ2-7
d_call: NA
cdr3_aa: CASSQEGGSSYEQYF
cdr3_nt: TGCGCCAGCAGCCAAGAAGGAGGGAGCTCCTACGAGCAGTACTTC

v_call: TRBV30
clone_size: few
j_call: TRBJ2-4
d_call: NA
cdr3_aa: CACSTGLAKNIQYF
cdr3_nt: TGTGCCTGCTCGACAGGCTTAGCCAAAAACATTCAGTACTTC

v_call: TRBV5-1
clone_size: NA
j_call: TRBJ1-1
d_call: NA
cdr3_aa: CASSPFGTANTEAFF
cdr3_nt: TGCGCCAGCAGCCCCTTCGGGACGGCGAACACTGAAGCTTTCTTT

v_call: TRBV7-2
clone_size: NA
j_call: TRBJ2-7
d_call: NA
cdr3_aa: CASTRIPGDYEQYF
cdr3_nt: TGTGCCAGCACCCGGATTCCCGGGGACTACGAGCAGTACTTC

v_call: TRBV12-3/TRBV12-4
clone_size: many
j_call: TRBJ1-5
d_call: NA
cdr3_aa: CASSLVSSNQPQHF
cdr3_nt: TGTGCCAGCAGTTTAGTTTCGTCGAATCAGCCCCAGCATTTT

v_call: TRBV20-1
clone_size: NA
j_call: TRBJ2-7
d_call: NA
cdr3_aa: CSASSGSVGEQYF
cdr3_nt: TGCAGTGCTTCCTCAGGTTCAGTGGGCGAGCAGTACTTC

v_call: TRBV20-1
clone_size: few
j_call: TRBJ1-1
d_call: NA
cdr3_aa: CSVPRATEAFF
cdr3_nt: TGCAGTGTCCCCCGGGCCACTGAAGCTTTCTTT

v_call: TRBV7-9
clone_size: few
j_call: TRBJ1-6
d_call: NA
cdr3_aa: CASSLTQGSSPLHF
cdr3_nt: TGTGCCAGCAGCTTAACCCAGGGGAGTTCACCCCTCCACTTT

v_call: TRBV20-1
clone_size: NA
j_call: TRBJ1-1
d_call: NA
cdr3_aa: CSARDLMQGHYAEAFF
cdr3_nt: TGCAGTGCTAGAGATTTGATGCAGGGTCATTACGCGGAAGCTTTCTTT

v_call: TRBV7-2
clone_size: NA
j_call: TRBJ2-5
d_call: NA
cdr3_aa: CASSLVDETQYF
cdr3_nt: TGTGCCAGCAGCTTAGTTGACGAGACCCAGTACTTC

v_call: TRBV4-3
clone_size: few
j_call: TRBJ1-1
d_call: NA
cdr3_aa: CASSRGGPSEAFF
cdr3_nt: TGCGCCAGCAGCCGGGGAGGACCTTCTGAAGCTTTCTTT

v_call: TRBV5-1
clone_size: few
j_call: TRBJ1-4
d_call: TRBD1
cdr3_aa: CASSVDRGEKLFF
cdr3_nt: TGCGCCAGCAGCGTGGACAGGGGTGAAAAACTGTTTTTT

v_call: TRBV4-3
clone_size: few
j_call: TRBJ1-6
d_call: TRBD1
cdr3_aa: CASSQAKEDRGVSPLHF
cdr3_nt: TGCGCCAGCAGCCAAGCGAAAGAGGACAGGGGTGTTTCACCCCTCCACTTT

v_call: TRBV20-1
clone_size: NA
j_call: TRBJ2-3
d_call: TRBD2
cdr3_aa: CSAHGGGDTQYF
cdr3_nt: TGCAGTGCCCACGGGGGGGGGGATACGCAGTATTTT

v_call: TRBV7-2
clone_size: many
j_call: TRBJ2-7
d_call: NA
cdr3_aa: CASSLTAPYEQYF
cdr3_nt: TGTGCCAGCAGCTTGACAGCTCCTTACGAGCAGTACTTC

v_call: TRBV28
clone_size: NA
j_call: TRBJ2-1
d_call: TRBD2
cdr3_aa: CASLAGGRYNEQFF
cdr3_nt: TGTGCCAGTCTAGCGGGCGGTAGGTACAATGAGCAGTTCTTC

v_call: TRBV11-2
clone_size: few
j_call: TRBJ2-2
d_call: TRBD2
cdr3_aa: CASSAQRGTGELFF
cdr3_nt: TGTGCCAGCAGCGCCCAGCGGGGCACCGGGGAGCTGTTTTTT

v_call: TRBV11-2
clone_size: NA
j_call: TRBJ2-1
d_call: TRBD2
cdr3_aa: CASSPLAGAPYNEQFF
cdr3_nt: TGTGCCAGCAGTCCTCTAGCGGGGGCCCCCTACAATGAGCAGTTCTTC

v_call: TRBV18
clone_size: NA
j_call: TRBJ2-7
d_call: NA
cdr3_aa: CASSLKWAWGSYEQYF
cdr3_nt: TGTGCCAGCTCACTCAAATGGGCCTGGGGCTCCTACGAGCAGTACTTC

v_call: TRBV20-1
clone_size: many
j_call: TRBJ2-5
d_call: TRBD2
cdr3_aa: CSARGTSGGEQYF
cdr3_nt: TGCAGTGCTAGAGGGACTAGCGGGGGTGAGCAGTACTTC

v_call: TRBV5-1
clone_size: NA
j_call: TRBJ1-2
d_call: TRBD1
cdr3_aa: CASSLTPQRTGRVSGYTF
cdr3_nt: TGCGCCAGCAGCCTCACACCTCAAAGGACAGGGAGGGTTTCTGGCTACACCTTC

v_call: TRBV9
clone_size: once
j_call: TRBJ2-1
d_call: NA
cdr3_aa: CASSVGRDRNAEQFF
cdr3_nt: TGTGCCAGCAGCGTAGGGCGGGACCGGAACGCTGAGCAGTTCTTC

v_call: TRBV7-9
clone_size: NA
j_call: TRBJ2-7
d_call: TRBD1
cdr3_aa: CARSENFYRGQYEQYF
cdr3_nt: TGTGCCCGCAGCGAGAACTTTTACAGGGGTCAGTACGAGCAGTACTTC

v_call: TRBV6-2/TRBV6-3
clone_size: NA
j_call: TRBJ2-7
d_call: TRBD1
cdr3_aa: CASARDRYYEQYF
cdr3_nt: TGTGCCAGCGCCCGGGACAGATATTACGAGCAGTACTTC

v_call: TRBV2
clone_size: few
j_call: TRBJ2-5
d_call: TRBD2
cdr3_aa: CASATSGGPYQETQYF
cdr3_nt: TGTGCCAGCGCGACTAGCGGGGGACCGTACCAAGAGACCCAGTACTTC

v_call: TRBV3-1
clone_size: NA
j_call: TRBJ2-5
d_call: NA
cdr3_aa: CASSQYHGETQYF
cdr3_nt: TGTGCCAGCAGCCAATACCACGGGGAGACCCAGTACTTC

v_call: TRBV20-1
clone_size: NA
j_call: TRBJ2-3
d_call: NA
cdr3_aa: CSASPLGSESTDTQYF
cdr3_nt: TGCAGTGCTAGCCCCCTCGGGAGCGAGAGCACAGATACGCAGTATTTT

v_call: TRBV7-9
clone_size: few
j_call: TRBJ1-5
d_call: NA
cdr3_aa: CASSGGTNSNQPQHF
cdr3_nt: TGTGCCAGCAGCGGGGGCACGAATAGCAATCAGCCCCAGCATTTT

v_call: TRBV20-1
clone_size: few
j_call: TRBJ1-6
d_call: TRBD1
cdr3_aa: CSATRTGSNSPLHF
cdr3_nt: TGCAGTGCTACCCGGACAGGGAGTAATTCACCCCTCCACTTT

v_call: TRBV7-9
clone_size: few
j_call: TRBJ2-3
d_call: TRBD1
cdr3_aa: CASSPRKGAADTQYF
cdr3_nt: TGTGCCAGCAGCCCTCGGAAGGGGGCCGCAGATACGCAGTATTTT